A single sample is the source of the 10 T cell receptor beta chains below, sequenced in a study of tumor-infiltrating lymphocytes in primary liver carcinoma. RNA isolated from unsorted whole blood supplied the blood RNA, with germline DNA also extracted. Total RNA (around 500 ng) served as template for TCR beta cDNA synthesis primed by a constant-region primer. Construction of TCR beta libraries relied on three successive nested multiplex PCR rounds employing slightly modified ARM-PCR. Primers for the first two PCR rounds were TRBV1-TRBV30 forward primers and a C-beta reverse primer (approximately 10 cycles per round). TCRdb reprocessed the multiplex PCR reads via MiXCR and lists one record per CDR3 protein. The profile shows about 320,000 distinct CDR3 sequences, 65% of them singletons. The sequenced sample was peripheral blood. The source is a man in his forties or fifties with primary liver carcinoma and hepatitis B virus infection.

Note on this clonotype: A much larger clonotype is one base distant, so this may be a read error. The chain couples TRBV6-1 to TRBJ2-7; weak D call: TRBD1 (5 bases). CDR1 and CDR2 (germline): MNHNS, SASEGT. There are 16 residues in the CDR3. CDR3 nucleotides: TGTGCCAGCAGTCCGCTCACGACAGCAACGCTAACCGAGGAGTACTTC. Translation: CASSPLTTATLTEEYF.

With regard to this clonotype: This may be a read error, as it is one base from a much larger clone. This chain links TRBV12-3 or TRBV12-4 with TRBJ1-5; TRBD1 matches at 9 bases. The CDR3 consists of 16 residues. Trimming at V came to 5 bases and at J to 7 bases, leaving 12 bases not matched to a gene. CDR3 in amino acids: CASSIRGAGQGQPQHF. In DNA, the CDR3 is TGTGCCAGCAGTATTAGGGGTGCGGGACAGGGACAGCCCCAGCATTTT.

J is TRBJ1-3 and V is TRBV5-1; D not certain. The V gene lost 4 bases and the J gene lost 0 bases, with 14 bases spanning the gap. The CDR3 has 16 residues. Germline loops: CDR1 SGHRS, CDR2 YFSETQ. CDR3 region: CASSANGRSSGNTIYF. The CDR3 bases are TGCGCCAGCAGCGCGAACGGACGGTCCTCTGGAAACACCATATATTTT.

This clonotype was recorded only once. The junction departs from germline at one end; a sequencing error may be responsible. This chain joins TRBV29-1 and TRBJ1-4; the D gene is possibly TRBD1 (6 bases). Germline CDR1 is SQVTM and CDR2 is ANQGSEA. This CDR3 spans 12 amino acids. The CDR3 DNA is TGCGCCACGGGGGGCGGCAATGAAAAACTGCTTTTT. This codes for CATGGGNEKLLF.

Worth noting for this clonotype: The final CDR3 position lacks the conserved phenylalanine or tryptophan, pointing to a likely read error. The CDR3 DNA is TGTGCCAGTACCACTTCGGCGGTAGACAAAGACATTCAGTACCTC. The encoded protein is CASTTSAVDKDIQYL. The chain joins TRBV11-2 to TRBJ2-4; D not resolved. CDR3 length: 15 amino acids. The germline V gene encodes CDR1 SGHAT and CDR2 FQNNGV.

The sample holds one count of this clonotype. The chain joins TRBV6-5 to TRBJ1-5, with 9 bases aligning to TRBD1. J lost 4 bases, V lost 7 bases, and 8 bases had no gene match. The germline CDR1 and CDR2 sequences are MNHEY and SVGAGI. There are 15 residues in the CDR3. In DNA, the CDR3 is TGTGCCAGCAACCAGGGACAGGGAAGAAATCAGCCCCAGCATTTT. Amino acids: CASNQGQGRNQPQHF.

A remark on this clonotype: One end of the junction is discordant with germline, which a read error may explain. This chain joins TRBV6-2 or TRBV6-3 and TRBJ2-1; D might be TRBD2 (5 bases). CDR1 and CDR2 from the germline V gene are MNHEY and SVGEGT. This CDR3 is built from 11 residues. DNA of the CDR3: TGTGCCAGCAGTTCTCTTAGGGAGCTGTTATTC. This sequence encodes CASSSLRELLF.

A note on this clonotype: One junction end disagrees with the germline gene, perhaps due to a read error. The chain has TRBV12-5 and TRBJ2-3; 9 bases align to TRBD1. The CDR3 is 17 amino acids. Per germline, CDR1 LGHNT and CDR2 FRNRAP. CDR3 in amino acids: CASGLGIRQGGTGTQYF. The CDR3 DNA sequence: TGTGCTAGTGGTTTGGGAATCAGACAGGGGGGGACAGGTACGCAGTATTTT. Using reference TRBV12-5 and TRBJ2-3 for the parts outside the CDR3, the full variable domain is DARVTQTPRHKVTEMGQEVTMRCQPILGHNTVFWYRQTMMQGLELLAYFRNRAPLDDSGMPKDRFSAEMPDATLATLKIQPSEPRDSAVYFCASGLGIRQGGTGTQYFGPGTRLTVL.

The V call is TRBV5-1, the J call TRBJ1-5; D gene uncertain. Deletions cut 0 bases from V and 0 bases from J, with 7 bases between. The CDR3 totals 15 residues. Germline-derived CDR1 and CDR2 are SGHRS and YFSETQ. The CDR3 spells CASSLEADSNQPQHF. Here the CDR3 DNA reads TGCGCCAGCAGCTTGGAGGCGGATAGCAATCAGCCCCAGCATTTT.

Comment on this clonotype: Since the CDR3 does not end with the conserved phenylalanine or tryptophan, this likely comes from a read error. The chain combines TRBV14 with TRBJ2-2, with a possible D match to TRBD1 (6 bases). The CDR3 runs 19 residues. Germline V CDR1 and CDR2: SGHDN, FVKESK. The DNA of the CDR3 is TGTGTCAGCAGCCTCCGGTCGGGGAAACAGGGTCAGAATACCGGGGAGCTGTTTTCT. Translated, it gives CVSSLRSGKQGQNTGELFS.